This T cell receptor (beta chain) was documented in a study of response to subunit inactivated influenza vaccine. The CDR3 has 16 amino acids. The germline V gene encodes CDR1 SGHNT and CDR2 YYREEE (reference sequence). V was cut by 3 bases and J by 2 bases, with 17 bases left in between. One entry per CDR3 protein results from TCRdb running MiXCR on the RT-PCR reads. Here the sample spans about 650,000 distinct CDR3 sequences, about 15% being singletons. This clonotype originated in a man aged 45-65 years who received an inactivated influenza vaccine. The chain employs TRBV5-4 and TRBJ2-5; D possibly matches TRBD1 or TRBD2 (5 bases each). The source material was PBMCs from blood, sampled less than 15 days before vaccination. The CDR3 loop is CASSSMSGARQETQYF. CDR3 nucleotide sequence: TGTGCCAGCAGCTCGATGTCCGGGGCGCGACAAGAGACCCAGTACTTC. Based on the CDR3 plus reference TRBV5-4 and TRBJ2-5, the full variable domain is ETGVTQSPTHLIKTRGQQVTLRCSSQSGHNTVSWYQQALGQGPQFIFQYYREEENGRGNFPPRFSGLQFPNYSSELNVNALELDDSALYLCASSSMSGARQETQYFGPGTRLLVL.